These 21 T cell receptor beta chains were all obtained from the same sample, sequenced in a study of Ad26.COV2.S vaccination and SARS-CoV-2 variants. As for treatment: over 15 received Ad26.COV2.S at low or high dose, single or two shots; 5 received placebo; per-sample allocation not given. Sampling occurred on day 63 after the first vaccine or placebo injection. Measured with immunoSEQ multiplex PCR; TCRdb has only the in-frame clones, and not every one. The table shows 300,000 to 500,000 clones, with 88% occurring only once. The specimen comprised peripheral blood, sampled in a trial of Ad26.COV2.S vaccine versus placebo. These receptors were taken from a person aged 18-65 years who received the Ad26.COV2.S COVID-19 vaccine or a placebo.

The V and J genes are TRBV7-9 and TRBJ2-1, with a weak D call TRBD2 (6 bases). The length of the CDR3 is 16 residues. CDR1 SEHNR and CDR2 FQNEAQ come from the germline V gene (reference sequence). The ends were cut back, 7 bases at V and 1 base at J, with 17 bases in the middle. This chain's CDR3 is CASTPDFGGSYNEQFF. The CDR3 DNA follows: TGTGCCAGCACCCCAGACTTCGGGGGTTCCTACAATGAGCAGTTCTTC. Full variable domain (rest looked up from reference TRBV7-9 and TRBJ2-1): DTGVSQNPRHKITKRGQNVTFRCDPISEHNRLYWYRQTLGQGPEFLTYFQNEAQLEKSRLLSDRFSAERPKGSFSTLEIQRTEQGDSAMYLCASTPDFGGSYNEQFFGPGTRLTVL.

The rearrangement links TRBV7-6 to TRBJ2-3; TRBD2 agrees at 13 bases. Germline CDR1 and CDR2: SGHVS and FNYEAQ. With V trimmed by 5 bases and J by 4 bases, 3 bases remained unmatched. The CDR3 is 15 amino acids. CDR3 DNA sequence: TGTGCCAGCAGCGAACTAGCGGGGGGGTCAGATACGCAGTATTTT. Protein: CASSELAGGSDTQYF.

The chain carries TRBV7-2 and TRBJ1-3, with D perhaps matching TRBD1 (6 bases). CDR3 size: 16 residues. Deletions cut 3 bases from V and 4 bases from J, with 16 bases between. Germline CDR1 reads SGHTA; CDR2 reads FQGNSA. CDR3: CASSLAQGRSGNTIYF. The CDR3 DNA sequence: TGTGCCAGCAGCTTGGCACAGGGTCGTAGCGGAAACACCATATATTTT.

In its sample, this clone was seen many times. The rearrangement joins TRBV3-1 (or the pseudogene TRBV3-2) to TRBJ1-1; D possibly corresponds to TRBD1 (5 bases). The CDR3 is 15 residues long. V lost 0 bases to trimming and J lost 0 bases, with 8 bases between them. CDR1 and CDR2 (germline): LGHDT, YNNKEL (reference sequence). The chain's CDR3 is CASSQDTGLNTEAFF. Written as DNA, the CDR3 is TGTGCCAGCAGCCAAGACACGGGGCTGAACACTGAAGCTTTCTTT.

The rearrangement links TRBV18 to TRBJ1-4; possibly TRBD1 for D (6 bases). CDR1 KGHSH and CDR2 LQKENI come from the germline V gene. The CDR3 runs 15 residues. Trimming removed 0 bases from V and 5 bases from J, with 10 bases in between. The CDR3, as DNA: TGTGCCAGCTCACCACCTGGGACAAAGAATGAAAAACTGTTTTTT. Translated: CASSPPGTKNEKLFF.

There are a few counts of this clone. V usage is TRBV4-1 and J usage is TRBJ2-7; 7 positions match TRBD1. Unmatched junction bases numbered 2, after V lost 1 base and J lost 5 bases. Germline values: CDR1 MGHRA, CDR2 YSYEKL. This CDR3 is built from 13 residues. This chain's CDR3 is CASSQAQGDEQYF. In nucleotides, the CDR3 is TGCGCCAGCAGCCAAGCCCAGGGGGACGAGCAGTACTTC.

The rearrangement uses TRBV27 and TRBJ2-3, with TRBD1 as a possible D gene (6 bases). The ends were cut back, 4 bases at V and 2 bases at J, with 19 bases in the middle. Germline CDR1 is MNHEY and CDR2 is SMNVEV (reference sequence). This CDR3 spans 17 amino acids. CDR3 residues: CASSSHPLRGTTDTQYF. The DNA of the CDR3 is TGTGCCAGCAGTTCTCATCCTCTGAGGGGGACCACAGATACGCAGTATTTT.

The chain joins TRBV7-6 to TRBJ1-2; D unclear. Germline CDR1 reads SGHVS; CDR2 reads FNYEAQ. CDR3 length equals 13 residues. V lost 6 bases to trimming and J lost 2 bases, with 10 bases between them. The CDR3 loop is CASSGRRNYGYTF. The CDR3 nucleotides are TGTGCCAGCAGTGGTCGCAGGAACTATGGCTACACCTTC.

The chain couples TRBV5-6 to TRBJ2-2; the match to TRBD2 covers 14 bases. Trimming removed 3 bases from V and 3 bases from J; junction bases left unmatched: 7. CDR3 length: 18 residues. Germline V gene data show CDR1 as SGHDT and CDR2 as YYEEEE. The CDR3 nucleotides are TGTGCCAGCAGCTACCCGGGACTAGCGGGGGAATACACCGGGGAGCTGTTTTTT. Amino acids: CASSYPGLAGEYTGELFF.

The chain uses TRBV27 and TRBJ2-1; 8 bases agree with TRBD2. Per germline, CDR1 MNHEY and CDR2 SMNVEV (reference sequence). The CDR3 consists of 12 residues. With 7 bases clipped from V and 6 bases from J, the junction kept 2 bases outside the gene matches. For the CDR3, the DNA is TGTGCCAGCAAGCGGGGGATCAATGAGCAGTTCTTC. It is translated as CASKRGINEQFF.

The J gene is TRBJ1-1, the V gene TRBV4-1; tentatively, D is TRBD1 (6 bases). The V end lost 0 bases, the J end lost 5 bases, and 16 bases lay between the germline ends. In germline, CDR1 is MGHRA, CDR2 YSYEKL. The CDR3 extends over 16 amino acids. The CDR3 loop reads CASSQDATGSLTEAFF. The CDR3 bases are TGCGCCAGCAGCCAAGATGCCACAGGGTCTTTGACTGAAGCTTTCTTT.

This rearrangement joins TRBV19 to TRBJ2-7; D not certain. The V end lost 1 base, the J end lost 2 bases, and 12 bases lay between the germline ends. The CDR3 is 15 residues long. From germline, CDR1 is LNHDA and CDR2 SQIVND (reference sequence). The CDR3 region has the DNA TGTGCCAGTAGTATAGCCCGGGCGCGACCCTACGAGCAGTACTTC. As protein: CASSIARARPYEQYF.

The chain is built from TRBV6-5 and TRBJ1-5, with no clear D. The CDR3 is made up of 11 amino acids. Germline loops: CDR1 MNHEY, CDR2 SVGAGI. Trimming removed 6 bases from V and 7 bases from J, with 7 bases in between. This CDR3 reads CASRGVQPQHF. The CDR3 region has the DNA TGTGCCAGCAGGGGCGTACAGCCCCAGCATTTT.

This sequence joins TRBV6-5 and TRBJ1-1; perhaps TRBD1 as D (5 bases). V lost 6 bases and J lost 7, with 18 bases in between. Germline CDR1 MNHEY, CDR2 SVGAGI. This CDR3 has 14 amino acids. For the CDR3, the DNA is TGTGCCAGCAGAGAGGGATCCAGGGAGAATGAAGCTTTCTTT. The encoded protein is CASREGSRENEAFF.

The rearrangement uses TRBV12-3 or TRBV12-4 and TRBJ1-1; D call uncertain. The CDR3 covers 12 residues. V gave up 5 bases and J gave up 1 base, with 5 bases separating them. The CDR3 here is CASSPENTEAFF. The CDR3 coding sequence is TGTGCCAGCAGTCCGGAGAACACTGAAGCTTTCTTT.

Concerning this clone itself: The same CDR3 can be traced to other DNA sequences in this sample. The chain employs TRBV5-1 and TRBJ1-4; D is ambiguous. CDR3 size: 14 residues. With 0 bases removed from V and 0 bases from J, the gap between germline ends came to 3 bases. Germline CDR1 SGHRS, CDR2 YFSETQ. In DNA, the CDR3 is TGCGCCAGCAGCTTGGGTGCAACTAATGAAAAACTGTTTTTT. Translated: CASSLGATNEKLFF.

CDR3 region: CSVEIAGELFF. The DNA for the CDR3 is TGCAGCGTTGAAATCGCCGGGGAGCTGTTTTTT. The J gene is TRBJ2-2, the V gene TRBV29-1; unclear D gene. Trimming cost V 2 bases and J 6 bases, with 4 bases left between them. Germline lookup yields CDR1 SQVTM and CDR2 ANQGSEA. The CDR3 is made up of 11 amino acids.

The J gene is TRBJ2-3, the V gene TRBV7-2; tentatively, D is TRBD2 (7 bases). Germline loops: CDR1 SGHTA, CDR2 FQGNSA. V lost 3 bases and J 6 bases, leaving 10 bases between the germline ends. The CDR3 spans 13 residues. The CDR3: CASSLGGLDTQYF. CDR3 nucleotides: TGTGCCAGCAGCTTGGGGGGGCTGGATACGCAGTATTTT.

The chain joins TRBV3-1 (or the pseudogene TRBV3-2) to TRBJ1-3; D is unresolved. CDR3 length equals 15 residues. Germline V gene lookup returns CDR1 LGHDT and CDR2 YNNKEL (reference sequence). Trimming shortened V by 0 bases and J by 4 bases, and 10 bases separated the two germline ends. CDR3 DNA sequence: TGTGCCAGCAGCCAAGAGCCTGGTAGGGGAAACACCATATATTTT. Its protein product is CASSQEPGRGNTIYF.

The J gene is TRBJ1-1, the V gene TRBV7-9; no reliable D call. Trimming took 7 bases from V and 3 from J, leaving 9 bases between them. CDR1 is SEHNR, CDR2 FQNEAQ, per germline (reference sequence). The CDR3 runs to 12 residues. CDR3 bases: TGTGCCAGCACCCGAGGAGACACTGAAGCTTTCTTT. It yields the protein CASTRGDTEAFF.

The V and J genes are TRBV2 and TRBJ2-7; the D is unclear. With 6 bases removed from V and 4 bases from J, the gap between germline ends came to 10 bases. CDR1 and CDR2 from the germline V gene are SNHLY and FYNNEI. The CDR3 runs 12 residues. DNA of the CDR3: TGTGCCAGCAGCCTTGTACAATACGAGCAGTACTTC. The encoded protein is CASSLVQYEQYF.